This T cell receptor (beta chain) emerged from a study of blood T cell repertoires in COVID-19 (dated by TCRdb to 2020 to 2022). About the full investigation: Samples from collaborators originated in the United States, Italy and Spain and spanned both the acute and convalescent phases of COVID-19. The material from the prospective study consisted of cDNA or gDNA derived from T cells, B-cell-depleted T cells, or PBMCs. Subjects who had been exposed to COVID-19, were actively infected with it, or had recovered from it provided the deeply sampled blood TCRbeta repertoires that made up the dataset. A freely available public database, intended as a resource for researchers studying the immune response to SARS-CoV-2, is where the repertoires were released. Samples were obtained from the ongoing ImmuneRACE study (first 160 participants) and from 1,200 or so subjects provided by 6 global collaborators. Sample metadata almost always included a de-identified subject ID, COVID-19 status, age in years and sex. Where available, HLA class I and class II types were taken from metadata supplied by the sample provider and were not determined by assay-based typing. Overall results and qualifications from the work: The quantity of clinical and demographic metadata differed by source and by participant and was supplied without curation.

TCRbeta CDR3 regions were amplified from genomic DNA using the immunoSEQ Assay, a bias-controlled multiplex PCR. As for the authors' bioinformatics: The number of nucleated cells in each sample was estimated from the amplification of reference gene primers within the assay. Sequence reads were collapsed and filtered to measure the absolute abundance of every unique TCRbeta CDR3 rearrangement. For each sample, productive Simpson clonality was calculated by taking the square root of Simpson's diversity index across productive rearrangements. TCRdb retrieved this table from immuneACCESS and kept in-frame rearrangements only. Not all clones are present; in checked studies, unresolved V genes account for under half, and no reason is known for the remainder. V and J calls and clone size are those listed in that table; D and trimming were worked out from the DNA. A total of about 110,000 clones appear in this sample, more than 75% of them only once. In total, the top ten clones hold 1.4% to 1.5% of the sample.

The collaborating institutions used their own protocols to collect whole blood in K2EDTA tubes. Collaborator samples were shipped for TCRbeta analysis as frozen whole blood, isolated PBMCs, or DNA extracted from either sample type. This clone was seen only a few times. The antigen it binds to is not known. Within one base of it there is no much larger clone, and no base qualities were kept. Compared with germline, V lacks 0 bases and J lacks 4 bases; bases without a gene match: 3. Including the terminal cysteine and phenylalanine, the CDR3 comprises 14 residues. Only CDR3 DNA is held: 42 bases, read in frame from base 1. The germline V gene provides CDR1 SGHTS and CDR2 YDEGEE.

This sequence originates from a middle-aged man with acute or convalescent COVID-19. The material sequenced was peripheral blood. The chain is assembled from TRBV5-8 and TRBJ2-5; TRBD1 agrees with 7 junctional bases. The CDR3 protein is CASSLGTGAETQYF. The sequence in DNA is TGTGCCAGCAGCTTGGGTACAGGGGCAGAGACCCAGTACTTC.